This record covers a single T cell receptor (beta chain). Repertoires were generated with immunoSEQ multiplex PCR, while TCRdb's copy carries only in-frame clones and drops some. The table lists about 17,000 clones, over 65% of them singletons. This entry comes from a study of technical replicates of blood from several donors. V shed 2 bases and J shed 5 bases, with 9 bases lying between them. The CDR3 has 13 amino acids. Germline lookup yields CDR1 MNHEY and CDR2 SMNVEV (reference sequence). V gene TRBV27 combines with J gene TRBJ1-1, with unresolved D. The specimen was PBMCs. The clonotype originates from a human donor in good health. Some clones in this sample may be carry-over from other donors' samples. The CDR3 spells CASSLGRKTEAFF. The CDR3 DNA reads TGTGCCAGCAGTTTAGGCAGGAAGACTGAAGCTTTCTTT.